This T cell receptor beta chain emerged from a study of blood T cell repertoires in COVID-19. The CDR3 consists of 15 residues. Trimming took 5 bases from V and 10 from J, leaving 18 bases between them. CDR1 and CDR2 (germline): SGHVS, FNYEAQ. Profiling relied on immunoSEQ multiplex PCR, and the TCRdb table lists in-frame clones only, not all of them. This sample yields 88,000 or so clones, of which around 79% are seen a single time; 24% belongs to the top ten. The J gene is TRBJ1-6, the V gene TRBV7-6; D perhaps matches TRBD1 (6 bases). The material sequenced was peripheral blood. The sequence was collected from a human donor in a cohort sampled during active COVID-19. Written as DNA, the CDR3 is TGTGCCAGCAGCGCCGAGGGGGGGCATGTATCACCCCTCCACTTT. Its protein product is CASSAEGGHVSPLHF. Looking up the rest from reference TRBV7-6 and TRBJ1-6 gives the full variable domain: GAGVSQSPRYKVTKRGQDVALRCDPISGHVSLYWYRQALGQGPEFLTYFNYEAQQDKSGLPNDRFSAERPEGSISTLTIQRTEQRDSAMYRCASSAEGGHVSPLHFGNGTRLTVT.